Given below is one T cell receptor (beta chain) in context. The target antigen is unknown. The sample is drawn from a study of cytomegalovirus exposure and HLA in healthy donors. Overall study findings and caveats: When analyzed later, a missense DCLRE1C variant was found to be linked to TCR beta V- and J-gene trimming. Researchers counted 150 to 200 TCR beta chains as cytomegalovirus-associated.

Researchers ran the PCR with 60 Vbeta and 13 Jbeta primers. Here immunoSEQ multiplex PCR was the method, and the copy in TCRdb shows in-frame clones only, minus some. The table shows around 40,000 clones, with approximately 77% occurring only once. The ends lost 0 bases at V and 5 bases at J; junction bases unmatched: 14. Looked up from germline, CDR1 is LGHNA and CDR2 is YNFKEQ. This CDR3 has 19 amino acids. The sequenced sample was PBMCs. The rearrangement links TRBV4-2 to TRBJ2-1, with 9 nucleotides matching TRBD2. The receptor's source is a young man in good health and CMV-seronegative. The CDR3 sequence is CASSQDPGYTSGRNNEQFF. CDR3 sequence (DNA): TGTGCCAGCAGCCAAGATCCGGGTTATACTAGCGGGCGGAACAATGAGCAGTTCTTC.